The 24 T cell receptor beta chains given below trace back to one sample, sequenced in a study of blood T cell repertoires in COVID-19. The method was immunoSEQ multiplex PCR; TCRdb's version includes in-frame clones alone and lacks a portion of them. The table has approximately 51,000 clones, around 87% seen once. Material: peripheral blood. All receptors come from a man aged 35-49 years with active COVID-19.

This chain links TRBV7-6 with TRBJ1-4, with D possibly TRBD1 on 5 matching bases. Between the trimmed V and J ends, which lost 5 bases and 10 bases, there was a span of 20 bases. This CDR3 region has 15 residues. Germline V gene sequence: CDR1 SGHVS, CDR2 FNYEAQ. The CDR3 DNA follows: TGTGCCAGCAGCCCCCCCCGGGCGAGGGGAGGAAAACTGTTTTTT. This translates into CASSPPRARGGKLFF.

The chain is built from TRBV27 and TRBJ1-1, with 9 bases fitting TRBD1. The CDR3 consists of 16 residues. Trimming cost V 6 bases and J 3 bases; bases outside gene matches: 11. Germline CDR1 is MNHEY and CDR2 is SMNVEV (reference sequence). The CDR3 DNA reads TGTGCCAGCAGCTGGAACAGGGGGCTTGAGGACACTGAAGCTTTCTTT. It is translated as CASSWNRGLEDTEAFF.

The rearrangement joins TRBV7-9 to TRBJ2-3, with 11 bases fitting TRBD1. The V segment lost 4 bases and the J segment 6 bases; nucleotides outside the gene matches: 6. Germline assignment: CDR1 SEHNR and CDR2 FQNEAQ (reference sequence). The CDR3 is 15 residues long. The CDR3 nucleotides read TGTGCCAGCAGCTGGGGACAGGGGGATGGGGATACGCAGTATTTT. It encodes CASSWGQGDGDTQYF. Variable domain in full (rest from reference TRBV7-9 and TRBJ2-3): DTGVSQNPRHKITKRGQNVTFRCDPISEHNRLYWYRQTLGQGPEFLTYFQNEAQLEKSRLLSDRFSAERPKGSFSTLEIQRTEQGDSAMYLCASSWGQGDGDTQYFGPGTRLTVL.

The chain combines TRBV19 with TRBJ1-5; 7 bases match TRBD1. Trimming removed 6 bases from V and 5 bases from J; junction bases left unmatched: 7. The CDR3 runs to 14 residues. In germline, CDR1 is LNHDA, CDR2 SQIVND (reference sequence). CDR3 sequence: CASRARDRDQPQHF. The CDR3 DNA reads TGTGCCAGTAGGGCCCGGGACAGAGATCAGCCCCAGCATTTT.

The J gene is TRBJ1-1, the V gene TRBV19; D possibly corresponds to TRBD1 (5 bases). The CDR3 is made up of 14 amino acids. Germline lookup yields CDR1 LNHDA and CDR2 SQIVND (reference sequence). V was trimmed by 4 bases and J by 3 bases, leaving 12 bases between them. The DNA of the CDR3 is TGTGCCAGTAGTACTTGGTCGGGGGACACTGAAGCTTTCTTT. It encodes CASSTWSGDTEAFF. The variable domain in full, with the rest retrieved from reference TRBV19 and TRBJ1-1, is DGGITQSPKYLFRKEGQNVTLSCEQNLNHDAMYWYRQDPGQGLRLIYYSQIVNDFQKGDIAEGYSVSREKKESFPLTVTSAQKNPTAFYLCASSTWSGDTEAFFGQGTRLTVV.

The chain employs TRBV2 and TRBJ2-3; 9 bases map to TRBD2. V lost 2 bases and J lost 0; bases outside the gene matches: 6. Germline V gene data show CDR1 as SNHLY and CDR2 as FYNNEI. CDR3 length: 17 amino acids. The CDR3 DNA is TGTGCCAGCAGTGAAAGGGGACTAGCCGCCAGCACAGATACGCAGTATTTT. This gives the protein CASSERGLAASTDTQYF.

The chain is built from TRBV16 and TRBJ1-2, with no clear D. The germline V and J ends were trimmed by 0 bases and 8 bases, with 7 bases remaining between them. CDR1 is KGHSY, CDR2 FQNENV, per germline. CDR3 length equals 12 residues. DNA of the CDR3: TGTGCCAGCAGCCAATCTAGGAGGGGCTACACCTTC. Residues: CASSQSRRGYTF.

CDR3 sequence reads: CASSAGLAGVNEQFF. The CDR3 nucleotides read TGTGCCAGCAGCGCGGGACTAGCGGGAGTTAATGAGCAGTTCTTC. The rearrangement joins TRBV5-4 to TRBJ2-1; 14 bases fit TRBD2. This CDR3 contains 15 residues. J was trimmed by 7 bases and V by 4 bases; bases with no gene match: 4. The germline gives CDR1 SGHNT, CDR2 YYREEE (reference sequence).

The gene calls are TRBV24-1 and TRBJ2-1, with a tentative D call TRBD2 (6 bases). Trimming took off 0 bases at V and 3 bases at J, with 8 bases between the two ends. This CDR3 region has 15 residues. CDR1 and CDR2 from the germline V gene are KGHDR and SFDVKD. This CDR3 reads CATSDLSGDYNEQFF. The CDR3 DNA sequence: TGTGCCACCAGTGATTTGTCGGGGGACTACAATGAGCAGTTCTTC.

This clone was recorded a few times. The CDR3 DNA reads as TGTGCCAGCAGCCAAGTATATCGACAGGGGAGCACTGAAGCTTTCTTT. Protein sequence: CASSQVYRQGSTEAFF. This chain uses TRBV3-1 (or the pseudogene TRBV3-2) with TRBJ1-1; 8 nucleotides align to TRBD1. The CDR3 consists of 16 residues. The trim removed 1 base at V and 4 bases at J, leaving 8 bases unmatched. Germline CDR1 is LGHDT and CDR2 is YNNKEL (reference sequence).

The J gene is TRBJ1-6, the V gene TRBV9, with a weak D call TRBD1 (6 bases). Trimming pared 3 bases from V and 7 bases from J, leaving 11 bases between. The CDR3 has 14 amino acids. Looked up from germline, CDR1 is SGDLS and CDR2 is YYNGEE. CDR3 DNA: TGTGCCAGCAGCGGGGGGCAGAGCAATTCACCCCTCCACTTT. Translation: CASSGGQSNSPLHF.

The V call is TRBV29-1, the J call TRBJ2-1; D is perhaps TRBD2 (6 bases). Germline V gives CDR1 SQVTM, CDR2 ANQGSEA. The V end lost 2 bases, the J end lost 6 bases, and 11 bases lay between the germline ends. There are 13 residues in the CDR3. This CDR3 is CSVETGLGNEQFF. As DNA, the CDR3 is TGCAGCGTTGAAACGGGACTCGGCAATGAGCAGTTCTTC.

The gene calls are TRBV10-1 and TRBJ2-5; 11 nucleotides align to TRBD2. V was clipped by 6 bases and J by 4 bases; unmatched bases: 1. CDR1 is WNHNN and CDR2 is SYGVQD in the germline V gene (reference sequence). This CDR3 spans 13 amino acids. The DNA of the CDR3 is TGCGCCAGCAGCGGACTAGCGGGAGAGACCCAGTACTTC. This codes for CASSGLAGETQYF.

The chain links TRBV7-6 to TRBJ2-2; 10 nucleotides agree with TRBD1. CDR1 and CDR2 from the germline V gene are SGHVS and FNYEAQ. V lost 5 bases to trimming and J lost 4 bases; unmatched junction nucleotides: 13. The CDR3 sequence is 18 residues long. For the CDR3, the DNA is TGTGCCAGCAGCCCCTATTTTGGACAGGGGGTCGGCACCGGGGAGCTGTTTTTT. Translating it yields CASSPYFGQGVGTGELFF.

V and J are TRBV21-1 and TRBJ1-1. TRBV21-1 is a known pseudogene. The CDR3 contains 15 residues. This CDR3 is CASSRLDGSGTEAFF. The CDR3 DNA is TGTGCCAGCAGCAGATTAGACGGGTCCGGAACTGAAGCTTTCTTT.

The V call is TRBV5-1, the J call TRBJ2-5; TRBD2 aligns across 7 bases. The CDR3 is 16 residues long. Trimming at V came to 0 bases and at J to 1 base, leaving 6 bases not matched to a gene. The germline V gene has CDR1 SGHRS and CDR2 YFSETQ. The CDR3 nucleotides read TGCGCCAGCAGCTTGGAGCCTAGCGGAGGCCAAGAGACCCAGTACTTC. Its protein is CASSLEPSGGQETQYF. Filled out from reference TRBV5-1 and TRBJ2-5, the complete variable domain reads KAGVTQTPRYLIKTRGQQVTLSCSPISGHRSVSWYQQTPGQGLQFLFEYFSETQRNKGNFPGRFSGRQFSNSRSEMNVSTLELGDSALYLCASSLEPSGGQETQYFGPGTRLLVL.

The chain is built from TRBV15 and TRBJ1-1; D unclear. This CDR3 region has 12 residues. In germline, CDR1 is LNHNV, CDR2 YYDKDF (reference sequence). Trimming took 4 bases from V and 4 from J, leaving 7 bases between them. CDR3 in amino acids: CATSILATEAFF. The CDR3 DNA follows: TGTGCCACCAGCATCCTGGCCACTGAAGCTTTCTTT.

The chain has TRBV19 and TRBJ2-7, with TRBD2 matching over 9 bases. CDR3 size: 20 residues. J gave up 5 bases and V 3 bases, and 23 bases lay outside the gene matches. Per the germline V gene, CDR1 is LNHDA and CDR2 is SQIVND (reference sequence). The CDR3 DNA reads TGTGCCAGTAGTATGGATCCGAACGGGAAATATAGCGGGAGTTGCCACGAGCAGTACTTC. It encodes CASSMDPNGKYSGSCHEQYF.

This chain links TRBV10-3 with TRBJ2-7; TRBD2 matches 15 bases. The trim removed 4 bases at V and 4 bases at J, leaving 5 bases unmatched. CDR3 length: 16 amino acids. Germline V lookup: CDR1 ENHRY, CDR2 SYGVKD. CDR3 bases: TGTGCCATCAGTGGGACTAGCGGGAGGGCCCCATACGAGCAGTACTTC. This codes for CAISGTSGRAPYEQYF.

This clone was found once. The V gene is TRBV15, the J gene TRBJ2-7; 7 nucleotides align to TRBD2. The CDR3 is 15 residues long. Germline trimming cut 0 bases from V and 0 bases from J; bases unmatched to any gene: 2. Germline CDR1 LNHNV, CDR2 YYDKDF (reference sequence). The CDR3 DNA sequence: TGTGCCACCAGCAGAGAACTAGCGCACTCCTACGAGCAGTACTTC. Its translation: CATSRELAHSYEQYF.

The rearrangement links TRBV6-5 to TRBJ1-6; TRBD1 might be the D (5 bases). The CDR3 has 15 residues. Germline V gene lookup returns CDR1 MNHEY and CDR2 SVGAGI. Trimming cost V 6 bases and J 10 bases, with 19 bases left between them. The CDR3 DNA follows: TGTGCCAGCAGGACCTCAGGGCACTCCCAATCACCCCTCCACTTT. Its protein product is CASRTSGHSQSPLHF.

The chain couples TRBV5-6 to TRBJ1-4, with a possible D match to TRBD1 (6 bases). Trimming left V 2 bases short and J 8 bases short, with 13 bases between. The CDR3 loop spans 14 amino acids. Germline CDR1 reads SGHDT; CDR2 reads YYEEEE. The chain's CDR3 is CASSFRGGWEKLFF. As DNA, the CDR3 is TGTGCCAGCAGCTTTCGTGGGGGCTGGGAAAAACTGTTTTTT.

The rearrangement joins TRBV11-2 to TRBJ2-1, with a possible D match to TRBD1 (6 bases). Trimming took off 4 bases at V and 5 bases at J, with 18 bases between the two ends. This CDR3 is 16 amino acids long. The germline gives CDR1 SGHAT, CDR2 FQNNGV. CDR3 sequence reads: CASSSWGRVVDNEQFF. DNA for the CDR3: TGTGCCAGCAGCTCCTGGGGGCGGGTGGTGGACAATGAGCAGTTCTTC.

The chain couples TRBV28 to TRBJ2-1; a weak D match, TRBD1 (5 bases). Trimming took 4 bases from V and 10 from J, leaving 11 bases between them. The CDR3 is 12 residues long. Germline CDR1 MDHEN, CDR2 SYDVKM. The CDR3, as DNA: TGTGCCAGCAGTTCACCTCCAGGGGAGCAGTTCTTC. Translated, it gives CASSSPPGEQFF.